This entry concerns a single TCR beta chain. The sample belongs to a study of blood T cell repertoires in COVID-19. Repertoires were generated with immunoSEQ multiplex PCR, while TCRdb's copy carries only in-frame clones and drops some. The sample shows about 230,000 clones, about nine tenths of them seen only once. With V trimmed by 4 bases and J by 6 bases, 9 bases remained unmatched. The germline CDR1 and CDR2 sequences are LGHDT and YNNKEL (reference sequence). The CDR3 covers 16 residues. The TCR was taken from a woman aged 35 to 49 with acute COVID-19. The chain combines TRBV3-1 (or the pseudogene TRBV3-2) with TRBJ1-1; TRBD1 aligns across 12 bases. The material sequenced was PBMCs or T cells enriched from blood (not recorded which). CDR3 sequence: CASSPGTGGFKAEAFF. The CDR3 DNA reads as TGTGCCAGCAGCCCCGGGACAGGGGGCTTTAAGGCTGAAGCTTTCTTT.